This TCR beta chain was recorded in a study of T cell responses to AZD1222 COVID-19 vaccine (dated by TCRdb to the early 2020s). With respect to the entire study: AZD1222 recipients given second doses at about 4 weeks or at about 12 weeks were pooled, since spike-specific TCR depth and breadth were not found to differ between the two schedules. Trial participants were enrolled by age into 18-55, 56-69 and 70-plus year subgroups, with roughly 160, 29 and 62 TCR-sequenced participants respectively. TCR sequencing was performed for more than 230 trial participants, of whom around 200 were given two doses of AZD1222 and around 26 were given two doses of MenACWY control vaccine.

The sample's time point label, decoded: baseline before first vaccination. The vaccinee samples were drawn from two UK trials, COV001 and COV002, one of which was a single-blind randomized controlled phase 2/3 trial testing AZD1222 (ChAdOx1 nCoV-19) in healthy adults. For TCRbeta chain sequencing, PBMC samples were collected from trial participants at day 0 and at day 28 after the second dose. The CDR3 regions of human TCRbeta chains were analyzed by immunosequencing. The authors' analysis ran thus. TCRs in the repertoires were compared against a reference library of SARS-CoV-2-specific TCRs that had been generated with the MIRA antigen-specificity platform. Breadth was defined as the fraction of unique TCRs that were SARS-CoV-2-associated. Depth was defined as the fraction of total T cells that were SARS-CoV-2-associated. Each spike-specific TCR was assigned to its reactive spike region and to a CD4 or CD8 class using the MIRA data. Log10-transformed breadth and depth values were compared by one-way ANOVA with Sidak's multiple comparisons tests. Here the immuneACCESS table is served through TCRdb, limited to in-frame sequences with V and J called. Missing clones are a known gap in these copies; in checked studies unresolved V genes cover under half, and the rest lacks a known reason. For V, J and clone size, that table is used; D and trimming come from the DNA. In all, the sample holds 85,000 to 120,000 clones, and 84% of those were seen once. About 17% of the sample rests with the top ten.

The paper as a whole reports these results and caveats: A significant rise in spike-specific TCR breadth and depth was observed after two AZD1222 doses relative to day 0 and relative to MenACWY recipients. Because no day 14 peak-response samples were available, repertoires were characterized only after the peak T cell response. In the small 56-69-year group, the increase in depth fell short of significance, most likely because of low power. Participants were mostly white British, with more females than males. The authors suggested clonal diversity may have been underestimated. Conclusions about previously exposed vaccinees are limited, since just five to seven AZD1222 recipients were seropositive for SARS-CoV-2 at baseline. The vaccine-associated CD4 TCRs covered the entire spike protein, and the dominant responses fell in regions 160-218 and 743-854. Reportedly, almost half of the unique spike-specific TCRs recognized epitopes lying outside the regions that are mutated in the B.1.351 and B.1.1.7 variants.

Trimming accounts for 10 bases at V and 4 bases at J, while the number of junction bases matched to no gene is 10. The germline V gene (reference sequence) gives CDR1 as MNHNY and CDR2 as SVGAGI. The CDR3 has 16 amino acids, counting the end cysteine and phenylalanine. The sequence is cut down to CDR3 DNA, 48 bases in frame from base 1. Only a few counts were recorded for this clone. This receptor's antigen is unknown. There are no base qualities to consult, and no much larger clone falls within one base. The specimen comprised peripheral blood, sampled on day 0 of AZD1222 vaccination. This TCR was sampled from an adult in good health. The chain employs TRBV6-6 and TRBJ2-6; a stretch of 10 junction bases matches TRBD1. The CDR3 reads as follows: CATSRDRGAGANVLTF. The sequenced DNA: TGTGCCACCTCCCGGGACAGGGGAGCGGGGGCCAACGTCCTGACTTTC.